This T cell receptor (beta chain) was documented in a study of cytomegalovirus exposure and HLA in healthy donors. The primer mix had 60 Vbeta and 13 Jbeta primers. Some clones are missing from TCRdb's copy, which holds only in-frame ones; the method was immunoSEQ multiplex PCR. Here the sample spans 95,000 to 120,000 clones, 82% being singletons. The CDR3 consists of 15 residues. Unmatched junction bases numbered 11, after V lost 6 bases and J lost 3 bases. The V gene's germline CDR1 is SQVTM and CDR2 ANQGSEA. The chain links TRBV29-1 to TRBJ1-2; TRBD1 aligns across 9 bases. Sequencing input: PBMCs. This receptor was identified in a woman between 18 and 29 years old in good health and CMV-seronegative. The CDR3 is CSVDRTGGADYGYTF. Written as DNA, the CDR3 is TGCAGCGTCGACCGAACAGGGGGCGCAGACTATGGCTACACCTTC.